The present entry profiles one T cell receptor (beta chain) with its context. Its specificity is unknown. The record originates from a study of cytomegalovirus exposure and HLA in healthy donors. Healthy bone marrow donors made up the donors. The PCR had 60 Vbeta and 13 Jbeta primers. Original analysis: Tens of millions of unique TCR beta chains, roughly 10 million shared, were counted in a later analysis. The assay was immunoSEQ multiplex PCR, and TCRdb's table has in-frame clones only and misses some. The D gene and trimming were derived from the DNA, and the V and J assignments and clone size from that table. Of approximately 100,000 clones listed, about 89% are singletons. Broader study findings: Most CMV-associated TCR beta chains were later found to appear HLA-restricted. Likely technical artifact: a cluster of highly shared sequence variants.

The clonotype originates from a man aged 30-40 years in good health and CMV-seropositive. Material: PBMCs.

The CDR3 DNA sequence: TGTGCCAGCAGCTTCAGGCTAGCGGGACCCACAGATACGCAGTATTTT. It is translated as CASSFRLAGPTDTQYF. The chain links TRBV13 to TRBJ2-3; 9 positions match TRBD2. With 3 bases clipped from V and 2 bases from J, the junction kept 6 bases outside the gene matches. The germline CDR1 and CDR2 sequences are PRHDT and FYEKMQ (reference sequence). The CDR3 has 16 amino acids.